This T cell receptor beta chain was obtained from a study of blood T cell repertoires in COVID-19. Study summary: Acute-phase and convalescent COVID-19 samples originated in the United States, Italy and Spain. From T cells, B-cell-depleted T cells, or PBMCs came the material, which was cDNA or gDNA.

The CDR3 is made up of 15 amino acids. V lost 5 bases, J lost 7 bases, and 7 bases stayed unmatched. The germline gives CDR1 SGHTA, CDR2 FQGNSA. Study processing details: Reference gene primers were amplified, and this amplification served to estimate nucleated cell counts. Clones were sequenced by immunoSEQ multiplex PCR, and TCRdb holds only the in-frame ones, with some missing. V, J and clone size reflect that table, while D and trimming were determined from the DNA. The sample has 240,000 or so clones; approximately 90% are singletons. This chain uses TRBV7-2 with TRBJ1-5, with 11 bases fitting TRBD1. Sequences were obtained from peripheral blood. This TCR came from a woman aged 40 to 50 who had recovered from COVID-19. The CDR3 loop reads CASSQRTGGRQPQHF. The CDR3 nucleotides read TGTGCCAGCAGCCAGAGGACAGGGGGCCGGCAGCCCCAGCATTTT.